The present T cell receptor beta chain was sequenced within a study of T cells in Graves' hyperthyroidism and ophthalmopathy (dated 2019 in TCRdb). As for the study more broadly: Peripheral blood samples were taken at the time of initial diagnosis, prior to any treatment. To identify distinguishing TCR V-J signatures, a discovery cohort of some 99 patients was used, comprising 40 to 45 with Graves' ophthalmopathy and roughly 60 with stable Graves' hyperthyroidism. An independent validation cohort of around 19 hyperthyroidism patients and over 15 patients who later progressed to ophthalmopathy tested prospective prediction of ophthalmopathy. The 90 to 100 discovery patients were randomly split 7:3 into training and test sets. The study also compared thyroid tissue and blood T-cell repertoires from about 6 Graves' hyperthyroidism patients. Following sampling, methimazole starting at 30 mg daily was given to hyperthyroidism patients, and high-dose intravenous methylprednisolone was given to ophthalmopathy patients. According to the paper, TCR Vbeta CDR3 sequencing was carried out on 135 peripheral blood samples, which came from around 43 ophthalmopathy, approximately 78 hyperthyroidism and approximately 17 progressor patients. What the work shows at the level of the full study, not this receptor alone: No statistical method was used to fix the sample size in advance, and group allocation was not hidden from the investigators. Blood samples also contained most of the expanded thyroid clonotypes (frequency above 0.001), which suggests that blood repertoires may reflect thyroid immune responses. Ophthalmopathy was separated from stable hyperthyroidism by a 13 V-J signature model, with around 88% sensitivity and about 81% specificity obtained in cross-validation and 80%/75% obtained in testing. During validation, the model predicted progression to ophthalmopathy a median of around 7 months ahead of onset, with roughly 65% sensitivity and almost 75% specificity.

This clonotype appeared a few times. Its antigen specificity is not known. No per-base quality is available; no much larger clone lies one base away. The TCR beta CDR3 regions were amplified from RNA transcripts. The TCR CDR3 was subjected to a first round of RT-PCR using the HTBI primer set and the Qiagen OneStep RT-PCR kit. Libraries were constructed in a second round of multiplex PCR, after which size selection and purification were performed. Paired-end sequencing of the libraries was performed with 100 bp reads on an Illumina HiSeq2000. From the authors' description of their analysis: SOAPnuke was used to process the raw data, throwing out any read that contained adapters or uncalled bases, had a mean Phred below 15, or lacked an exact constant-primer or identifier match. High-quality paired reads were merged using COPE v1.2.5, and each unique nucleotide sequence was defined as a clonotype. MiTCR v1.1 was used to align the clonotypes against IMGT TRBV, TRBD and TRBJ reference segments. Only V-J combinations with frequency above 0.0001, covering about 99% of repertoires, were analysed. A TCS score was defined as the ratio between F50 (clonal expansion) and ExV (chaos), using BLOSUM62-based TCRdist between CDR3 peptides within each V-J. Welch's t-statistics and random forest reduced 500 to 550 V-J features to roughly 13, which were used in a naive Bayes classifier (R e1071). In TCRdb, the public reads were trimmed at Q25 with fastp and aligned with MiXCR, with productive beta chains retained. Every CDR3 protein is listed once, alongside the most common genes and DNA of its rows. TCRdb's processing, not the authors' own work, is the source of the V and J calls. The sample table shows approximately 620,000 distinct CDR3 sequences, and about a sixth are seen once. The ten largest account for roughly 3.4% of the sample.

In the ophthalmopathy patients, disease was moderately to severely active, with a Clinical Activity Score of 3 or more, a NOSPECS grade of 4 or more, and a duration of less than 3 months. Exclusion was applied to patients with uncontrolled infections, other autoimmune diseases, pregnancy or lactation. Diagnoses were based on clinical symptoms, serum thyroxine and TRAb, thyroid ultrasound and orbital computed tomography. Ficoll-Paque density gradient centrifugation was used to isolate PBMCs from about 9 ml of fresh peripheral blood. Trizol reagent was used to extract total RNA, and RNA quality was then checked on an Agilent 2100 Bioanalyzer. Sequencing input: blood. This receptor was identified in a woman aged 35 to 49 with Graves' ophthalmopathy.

The DNA reads as follows: TGTGCCAGCAGCCCCTCCCCGGGAGCAGTGAAGACCCAGTACTTC. Its protein product is CASSPSPGAVKTQYF. The rearranged chain carries TRBV7-8 and TRBJ2-5, with TRBD2 tentatively as D gene (6 bases match). Spanning cysteine to phenylalanine, the CDR3 consists of 15 amino acids. The sequence is cut down to CDR3 DNA, 45 bases in frame from base 1. CDR1 SGHVS and CDR2 FQNEAQ are derived from the germline V gene. Deletion took 5 bases off V and 6 bases off J, with a span of 19 bases between the germline ends.